The rows below give T cell receptor beta chains drawn from one sample of a study of T cell responses to AZD1222 COVID-19 vaccine. Assay: immunoSEQ multiplex PCR; the TCRdb copy retains only in-frame clones and omits some. The table includes roughly 120,000 clones, 88% detected once. Sequenced here: peripheral blood, sampled on day 0 of MenACWY control vaccination. These receptors all stem from an adult in good health. Both conserved end residues are part of each CDR3. Each record gives: J gene, V gene, clone size, D gene, CDR3 DNA, CDR3 protein. D genes are given only for firm matches. Rows give clone size only sometimes, using once, few, many, or a class for an expanded clone.

J gene: TRBJ2-5; V gene: TRBV5-1; clone size: -; D gene: TRBD2; CDR3 DNA: TGCGCCAGCAGCTTCTCGCTGCCGGGAGGGAGCGAGACCCAGTACTTC; CDR3 protein: CASSFSLPGGSETQYF
J gene: TRBJ2-7; V gene: TRBV29-1; clone size: -; D gene: TRBD2; CDR3 DNA: TGCAGCGTTGCTGAATTAGCGGGAGTGGGGGAGCAGTACTTC; CDR3 protein: CSVAELAGVGEQYF
J gene: TRBJ1-6; V gene: TRBV28; clone size: -; D gene: TRBD1; CDR3 DNA: TGTGCCAGCAGTCCGCAGGGGGGGTGGGTATCACCCCTCCACTTT; CDR3 protein: CASSPQGGWVSPLHF
J gene: TRBJ2-1; V gene: TRBV6-5; clone size: -; D gene: TRBD2; CDR3 DNA: TGTGCCAGCAGCCGACTAGCGGGAGGGGCTGAGCAGTTCTTC; CDR3 protein: CASSRLAGGAEQFF
J gene: TRBJ2-7; V gene: TRBV11-3; clone size: -; D gene: -; CDR3 DNA: TGTGCCAGCAGCTTAGGCAGCTACGAGCAGTACTTC; CDR3 protein: CASSLGSYEQYF
J gene: TRBJ1-1; V gene: TRBV6-5; clone size: once; D gene: -; CDR3 DNA: TGTGCCAGCAAGAAACCGACGGGGAACACTGAAGCTTTCTTT; CDR3 protein: CASKKPTGNTEAFF
J gene: TRBJ1-6; V gene: TRBV6-6; clone size: once; D gene: TRBD1; CDR3 DNA: TGTGCCAGCAGTCGAGGACAGGGCAGCTCCTATAATTCACCCCTCCACTTT; CDR3 protein: CASSRGQGSSYNSPLHF
J gene: TRBJ1-2; V gene: TRBV21-1; clone size: -; D gene: -; CDR3 DNA: TGTGCCAGCAGCGAGTTCCCCGGGGGGACCGTCAACGACTATGGCTACACCTTC; CDR3 protein: CASSEFPGGTVNDYGYTF
J gene: TRBJ2-7; V gene: TRBV3-1/TRBV3-2; clone size: -; D gene: TRBD2; CDR3 DNA: TGTGCCAGCAGCCGAACTAGCGGGAGTTATGAGCAGTACTTC; CDR3 protein: CASSRTSGSYEQYF
J gene: TRBJ2-1; V gene: TRBV5-1; clone size: -; D gene: -; CDR3 DNA: TGCGCCAGCAGCTTGGCCCCGGATTACAATGAGCAGTTCTTC; CDR3 protein: CASSLAPDYNEQFF
J gene: TRBJ1-2; V gene: TRBV4-2; clone size: -; D gene: -; CDR3 DNA: TGTGCCAGCAGCCGGGAACAGGAGTTCGGTGGCTACACCTTC; CDR3 protein: CASSREQEFGGYTF
J gene: TRBJ1-5; V gene: TRBV6-4; clone size: -; D gene: -; CDR3 DNA: TGTGCCAGCAGTGACTCGACCCGACAGTACGATAGCAATCAGCCCCAGCATTTT; CDR3 protein: CASSDSTRQYDSNQPQHF
J gene: TRBJ2-7; V gene: TRBV28; clone size: -; D gene: TRBD1; CDR3 DNA: TGTGCCACCAGGACAGGGGGCTACGAGCAGTACTTC; CDR3 protein: CATRTGGYEQYF
J gene: TRBJ2-7; V gene: TRBV6-5; clone size: -; D gene: -; CDR3 DNA: TGTGCCAGCAGTTACGCCGACTACGCCGAGCAGTACTTC; CDR3 protein: CASSYADYAEQYF
J gene: TRBJ2-5; V gene: TRBV18; clone size: -; D gene: -; CDR3 DNA: TGTGCCAGCTCACTTGGACACGGAGAGACCCAGTACTTC; CDR3 protein: CASSLGHGETQYF
J gene: TRBJ1-6; V gene: TRBV3-1/TRBV3-2; clone size: few; D gene: -; CDR3 DNA: TGTGCCAGCAGCCTAAATCTAGGGGTTTCACCCCTCCACTTT; CDR3 protein: CASSLNLGVSPLHF
J gene: TRBJ1-6; V gene: TRBV6-5; clone size: -; D gene: -; CDR3 DNA: TGTGCCAGCAGTTACGGCAGGCGCTCCTATAATTCACCCCTCCACTTT; CDR3 protein: CASSYGRRSYNSPLHF
J gene: TRBJ1-5; V gene: TRBV2; clone size: few; D gene: -; CDR3 DNA: TGTGCCAGCACTGAGTATAGCAATCAGCCCCAGCATTTT; CDR3 protein: CASTEYSNQPQHF
J gene: TRBJ2-1; V gene: TRBV28; clone size: once; D gene: TRBD2; CDR3 DNA: TGTGCCAGCAAAACTAGCGGTCCCTACAATGAGCAGTTCTTC; CDR3 protein: CASKTSGPYNEQFF
J gene: TRBJ2-5; V gene: TRBV24-1; clone size: -; D gene: -; CDR3 DNA: TGTGCCACCAGTGACAGGGACCAAGAGACCCAGTACTTC; CDR3 protein: CATSDRDQETQYF
J gene: TRBJ1-5; V gene: TRBV2; clone size: -; D gene: TRBD1; CDR3 DNA: TGTGCCAGCAGTCGAGACAGGGGTGAGAGCAATCAGCCCCAGCATTTT; CDR3 protein: CASSRDRGESNQPQHF
J gene: TRBJ2-3; V gene: TRBV14; clone size: once; D gene: -; CDR3 DNA: TGTGCCAGCAGCCACTGGACAGATACGCAGTATTTT; CDR3 protein: CASSHWTDTQYF
J gene: TRBJ2-7; V gene: TRBV30; clone size: -; D gene: -; CDR3 DNA: TGTGCTTCCAGCTGGGGGATAACCTACGAGCAGTACTTC; CDR3 protein: CASSWGITYEQYF
J gene: TRBJ2-7; V gene: TRBV7-9; clone size: -; D gene: -; CDR3 DNA: TGTGCCAGCAGCTTACAGGGGTCCGAGCAGTACTTC; CDR3 protein: CASSLQGSEQYF
J gene: TRBJ2-7; V gene: TRBV3-1/TRBV3-2; clone size: -; D gene: TRBD1; CDR3 DNA: TGTGCCAGCAGCCACCGGGACAGGTCGGACGAGCAGTACTTC; CDR3 protein: CASSHRDRSDEQYF
J gene: TRBJ2-7; V gene: TRBV29-1; clone size: -; D gene: -; CDR3 DNA: TGCAGCGTTGAGAGTAGCTACGAGCAGTACTTC; CDR3 protein: CSVESSYEQYF
J gene: TRBJ2-7; V gene: TRBV30; clone size: -; D gene: -; CDR3 DNA: TGTGCCTGGAGTGGTCAGGGGTGGAACGAGCAGTACTTC; CDR3 protein: CAWSGQGWNEQYF
J gene: TRBJ1-5; V gene: TRBV30; clone size: once; D gene: -; CDR3 DNA: TGTGCCTGGAGTACAGAACAGAGCCAGCCCCAGCATTTT; CDR3 protein: CAWSTEQSQPQHF
J gene: TRBJ2-7; V gene: TRBV7-9; clone size: once; D gene: TRBD1; CDR3 DNA: TGTGCCAGCAGCTCCTCCCGGGACAGGCCGACCGAGCAGTACTTC; CDR3 protein: CASSSSRDRPTEQYF
J gene: TRBJ2-5; V gene: TRBV16; clone size: -; D gene: -; CDR3 DNA: TGTGCCAGCACCCCGGGACACCAAGAGACCCAGTACTTC; CDR3 protein: CASTPGHQETQYF
J gene: TRBJ2-3; V gene: TRBV3-1/TRBV3-2; clone size: few; D gene: TRBD2; CDR3 DNA: TGTGCCAGCAGCCAAGACGACAATCTAGCGGACACAGATACGCAGTATTTT; CDR3 protein: CASSQDDNLADTDTQYF
J gene: TRBJ1-4; V gene: TRBV4-2; clone size: -; D gene: TRBD1; CDR3 DNA: TGTGCCAGCAGCCGGGGGACAGGGACAGGTGAAAAACTGTTTTTT; CDR3 protein: CASSRGTGTGEKLFF
J gene: TRBJ1-2; V gene: TRBV5-5; clone size: -; D gene: TRBD1; CDR3 DNA: TGTGCCAGCAGGGAGACAGGGAGATTCTATGGCTACACCTTC; CDR3 protein: CASRETGRFYGYTF
J gene: TRBJ1-4; V gene: TRBV7-9; clone size: -; D gene: -; CDR3 DNA: TGTGCCAGCCACGGGACGCAAGGGGAAAAACTGTTTTTT; CDR3 protein: CASHGTQGEKLFF
J gene: TRBJ2-1; V gene: TRBV11-3; clone size: -; D gene: TRBD2; CDR3 DNA: TGTGCCAGCAGCTTCTCCAGCGGGACCTACAATGAGCAGTTCTTC; CDR3 protein: CASSFSSGTYNEQFF
J gene: TRBJ1-5; V gene: TRBV7-6; clone size: -; D gene: -; CDR3 DNA: TGTGCCAGCAGCCCACTCGGTAGCAATCAGCCCCAGCATTTT; CDR3 protein: CASSPLGSNQPQHF
J gene: TRBJ2-3; V gene: TRBV7-3; clone size: few; D gene: -; CDR3 DNA: TGTGCCAGCAGGTCGACCGCATCAGATACGCAGTATTTT; CDR3 protein: CASRSTASDTQYF
J gene: TRBJ2-3; V gene: TRBV24-1; clone size: -; D gene: TRBD1; CDR3 DNA: TGTGCCACCAGTCGGACAGGGGGTGCAGATACGCAGTATTTT; CDR3 protein: CATSRTGGADTQYF
J gene: TRBJ1-4; V gene: TRBV28; clone size: -; D gene: -; CDR3 DNA: TGTGCCAGCAGTTTAAGGCGGAAGAATGAAAAACTGTTTTTT; CDR3 protein: CASSLRRKNEKLFF
J gene: TRBJ2-1; V gene: TRBV4-1; clone size: -; D gene: TRBD2; CDR3 DNA: TGCGCCAGTGGACTAGCCGGGATGCCCTACAATGAGCAGTTCTTC; CDR3 protein: CASGLAGMPYNEQFF
J gene: TRBJ2-2; V gene: TRBV6-6; clone size: -; D gene: -; CDR3 DNA: TGTGCCTCCGGAACTGGAAACACCGGGGAGCTGTTTTTT; CDR3 protein: CASGTGNTGELFF
J gene: TRBJ2-1; V gene: TRBV10-3; clone size: -; D gene: TRBD2; CDR3 DNA: TGTGCCATCAGAGCGACTAGCGGGGCCTACAATGAGCAGTTCTTC; CDR3 protein: CAIRATSGAYNEQFF
J gene: TRBJ2-3; V gene: TRBV4-1; clone size: -; D gene: TRBD2; CDR3 DNA: TGCGCCAGCCGCCCCCACAGCGGGAGTAGCCCAGATACGCAGTATTTT; CDR3 protein: CASRPHSGSSPDTQYF
J gene: TRBJ2-1; V gene: TRBV25-1; clone size: -; D gene: TRBD2; CDR3 DNA: TGTGCCAGCAGTGATCGACTAGCGGGAGGTTCCTACAATGAGCAGTTCTTC; CDR3 protein: CASSDRLAGGSYNEQFF
J gene: TRBJ1-6; V gene: TRBV4-1; clone size: -; D gene: TRBD1; CDR3 DNA: TGCGCCAGCAGCCAAAATCCGGGACAGGGAGGGTCACCCCTCCACTTT; CDR3 protein: CASSQNPGQGGSPLHF
J gene: TRBJ2-7; V gene: TRBV5-1; clone size: -; D gene: -; CDR3 DNA: TGCGCCAGCAGCTTGAAGCAGGCCTCACATTACGAGCAGTACTTC; CDR3 protein: CASSLKQASHYEQYF
J gene: TRBJ2-5; V gene: TRBV5-1; clone size: few; D gene: TRBD2; CDR3 DNA: TGCGCCAGCACCTTAGCGGGGCAGAAGACCCAGTACTTC; CDR3 protein: CASTLAGQKTQYF
J gene: TRBJ1-3; V gene: TRBV7-2; clone size: -; D gene: TRBD1; CDR3 DNA: TGTGCCAGCAGCTTATTGGGACAGGGAAACACCATATATTTT; CDR3 protein: CASSLLGQGNTIYF
J gene: TRBJ2-2; V gene: TRBV5-1; clone size: -; D gene: TRBD1; CDR3 DNA: TGCGCCAGCAGCAAGGGACAGGGGCTTGGCGGCACCGGGGAGCTGTTTTTT; CDR3 protein: CASSKGQGLGGTGELFF
J gene: TRBJ2-3; V gene: TRBV27; clone size: -; D gene: TRBD2; CDR3 DNA: TGTGCCAGCAGACTAGCGGGAGGGCCAGTGGATACGCAGTATTTT; CDR3 protein: CASRLAGGPVDTQYF
J gene: TRBJ2-7; V gene: TRBV7-9; clone size: -; D gene: TRBD2; CDR3 DNA: TGTGCCAGCAGTCCAAGCGGGAGCCCCCACGAGCAGTACTTC; CDR3 protein: CASSPSGSPHEQYF
J gene: TRBJ2-3; V gene: TRBV6-1; clone size: -; D gene: TRBD2; CDR3 DNA: TGTGCCAGCAGTAAAGCAGGGACTAGCGGGAGGCCAGATACGCAGTATTTT; CDR3 protein: CASSKAGTSGRPDTQYF
J gene: TRBJ1-1; V gene: TRBV25-1; clone size: -; D gene: -; CDR3 DNA: TGTGCCAGCAGTGCAGGGGTACAGGGCACTGAAGCTTTCTTT; CDR3 protein: CASSAGVQGTEAFF
J gene: TRBJ2-1; V gene: TRBV21-1; clone size: -; D gene: -; CDR3 DNA: TGTGCCAGCAGCAAAGGGAAAGCGGGAGGGCCCTATGAGCAGTTCTTC; CDR3 protein: CASSKGKAGGPYEQFF